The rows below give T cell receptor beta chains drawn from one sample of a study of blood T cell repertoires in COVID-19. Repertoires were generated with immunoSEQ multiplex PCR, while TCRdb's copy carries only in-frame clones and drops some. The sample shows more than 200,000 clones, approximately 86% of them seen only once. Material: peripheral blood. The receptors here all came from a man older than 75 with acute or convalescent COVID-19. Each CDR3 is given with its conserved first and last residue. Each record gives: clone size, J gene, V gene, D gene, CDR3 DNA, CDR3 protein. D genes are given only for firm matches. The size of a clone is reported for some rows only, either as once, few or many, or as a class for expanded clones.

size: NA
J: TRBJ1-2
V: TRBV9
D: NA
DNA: TGTGCCAGCAGCGTAGCTGGAGGCTCCGGGACTTATGGCTACACCTTC
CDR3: CASSVAGGSGTYGYTF

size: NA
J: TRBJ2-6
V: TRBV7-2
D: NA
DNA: TGTGCCAGCAGCTCGTCGACTCTAACTGGGGCCAACGTCCTGACTTTC
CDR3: CASSSSTLTGANVLTF

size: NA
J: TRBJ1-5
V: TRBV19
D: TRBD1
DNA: TGTGCCAGTAGTATAACGGGACAGACGAATAGCAATCAGCCCCAGCATTTT
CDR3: CASSITGQTNSNQPQHF

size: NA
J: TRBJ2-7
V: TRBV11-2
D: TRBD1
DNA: TGTGCCAGCAGCTTGAACCCGGGACAGGGAATCAACGAGCAGTACTTC
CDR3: CASSLNPGQGINEQYF

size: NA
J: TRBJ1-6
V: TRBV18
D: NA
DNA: TGTGCCAGCTCATTTACTGAGGAGGGTAATTCACCCCTCCACTTT
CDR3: CASSFTEEGNSPLHF

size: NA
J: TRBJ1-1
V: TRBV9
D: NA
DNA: TGTGCCAGCAGCGCCTCGAAAGGGGGTATGAACACTGAAGCTTTCTTT
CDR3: CASSASKGGMNTEAFF

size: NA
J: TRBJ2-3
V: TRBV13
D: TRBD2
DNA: TGTGCCAGCAGCTTAACGGGAGGGCCCACAGATGCGCAGTATTTT
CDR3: CASSLTGGPTDAQYF

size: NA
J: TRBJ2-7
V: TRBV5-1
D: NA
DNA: TGCGCCAGCAGCCCCGACAGGCCTACCTACGAGCAGTACTTC
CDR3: CASSPDRPTYEQYF

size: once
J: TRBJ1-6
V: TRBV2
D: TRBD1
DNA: TGTGCCAGCAGGACGGACAGGGGTTTGAATTCACCCCTCCACTTT
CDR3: CASRTDRGLNSPLHF

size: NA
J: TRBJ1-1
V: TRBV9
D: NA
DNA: TGTGCCAGCAGCGCCCCCAGGAGCGGGAGCATGAACACTGAAGCTTTCTTT
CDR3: CASSAPRSGSMNTEAFF

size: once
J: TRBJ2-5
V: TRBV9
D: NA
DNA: TGTGCCAGCAGCCCCAGGCAGGGCCAAGAGACCCAGTACTTC
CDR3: CASSPRQGQETQYF

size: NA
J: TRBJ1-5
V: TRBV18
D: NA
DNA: TGTGCCAGCTCACCGACCGGGACACCCTCTCAGCCCCAGCATTTT
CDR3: CASSPTGTPSQPQHF

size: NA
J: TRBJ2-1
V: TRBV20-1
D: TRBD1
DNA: TGCAGTGCTAGCTCCCGAGGACAGGGGTTCTTC
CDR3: CSASSRGQGFF

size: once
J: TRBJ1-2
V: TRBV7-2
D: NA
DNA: TGTGCCAGCAGCTCAACCGGGTATAACTATGGCTACACCTTC
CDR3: CASSSTGYNYGYTF

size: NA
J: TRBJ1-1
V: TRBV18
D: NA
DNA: TGTGCCAGCTCTCGACAGGAGAAGAACACTGAAGCTTTCTTT
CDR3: CASSRQEKNTEAFF

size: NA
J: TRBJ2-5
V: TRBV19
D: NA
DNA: TGTGCCAGTAAAGGGTCTAGCGTCCCAGAGACCCAGTACTTC
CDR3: CASKGSSVPETQYF

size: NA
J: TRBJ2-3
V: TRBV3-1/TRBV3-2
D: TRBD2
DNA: TGTGCCAGCAGCCCTATGGGACTAGCGAGCACAGATACGCAGTATTTT
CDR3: CASSPMGLASTDTQYF

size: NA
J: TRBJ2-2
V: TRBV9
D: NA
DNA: TGTGCCAGCAGCGACAGCAACACCGGGGAGCTGTTTTTT
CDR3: CASSDSNTGELFF

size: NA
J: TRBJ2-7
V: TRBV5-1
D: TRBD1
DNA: TGCGCCAGCAGCTTAGCAACCGGGACAGGGTATCTCCACGAGCAGTACTTC
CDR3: CASSLATGTGYLHEQYF

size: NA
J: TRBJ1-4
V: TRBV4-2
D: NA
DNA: TGTGCCAGCAGCCTGGGGCAACGGGAAAAACTGTTTTTT
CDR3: CASSLGQREKLFF

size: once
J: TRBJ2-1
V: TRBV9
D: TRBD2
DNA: TGTGCCAGCAGCCCTCGACTAGCGGGAGCCGAGATTCGCAATGAGCAGTTCTTC
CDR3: CASSPRLAGAEIRNEQFF

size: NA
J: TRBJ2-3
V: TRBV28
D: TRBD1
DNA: TGTGCCAGCAGCACCCGGGACAGGCTTACAGATACGCAGTATTTT
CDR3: CASSTRDRLTDTQYF

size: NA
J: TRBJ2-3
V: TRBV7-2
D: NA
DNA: TGTGCCAGCAGCTTACAGAGTACGGGGGGCACAGATACGCAGTATTTT
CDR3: CASSLQSTGGTDTQYF

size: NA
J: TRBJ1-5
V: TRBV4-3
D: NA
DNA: TGCGCCAGCAGCCAAGCTTTCTCAGGCACCCTGAATCAGCCCCAGCATTTT
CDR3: CASSQAFSGTLNQPQHF

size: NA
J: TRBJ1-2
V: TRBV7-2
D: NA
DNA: TGTGCCAGCAGCCAGACAGGTTCACTTCTAGGCTACACCTTC
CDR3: CASSQTGSLLGYTF

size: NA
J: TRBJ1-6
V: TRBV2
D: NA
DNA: TGTGCCAGCAGTCGGGGGTATAATTCACCCCTCCACTTT
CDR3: CASSRGYNSPLHF

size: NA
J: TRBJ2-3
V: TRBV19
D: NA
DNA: TGTGCCAGTAGTATTACGGGTACGCAGTATTTT
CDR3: CASSITGTQYF

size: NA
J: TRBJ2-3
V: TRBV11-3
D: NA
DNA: TGTGCCAGCAGTTTCTCAGGGAACTCAGGGGTTCGGCAGTATTTT
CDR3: CASSFSGNSGVRQYF

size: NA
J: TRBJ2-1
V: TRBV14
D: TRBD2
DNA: TGTGCCAGCAGCCAAGAGAGACTAGCGGGAGGCCCGGATGAGCAGTTCTTC
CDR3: CASSQERLAGGPDEQFF

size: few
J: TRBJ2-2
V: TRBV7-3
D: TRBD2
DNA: TGTGCCAGCAGCTTAACTCCGGGGGGAAACACCGGGGAGCTGTTTTTT
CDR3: CASSLTPGGNTGELFF

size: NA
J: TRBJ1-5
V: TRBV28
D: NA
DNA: TGTGCCAGCAGTTTACGGGGGAACAATCAGCCCCAGCATTTT
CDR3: CASSLRGNNQPQHF

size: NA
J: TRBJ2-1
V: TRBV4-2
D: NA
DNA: TGTGCCAGCAGCCAAGGTTCCTCGGGAGATCAGTTCTTC
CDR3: CASSQGSSGDQFF

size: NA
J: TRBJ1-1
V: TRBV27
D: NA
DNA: TGTGCCAGCAGTCTGATGGGGCTCCCGGGACTCACGTCGAACACTGAAGCTTTCTTT
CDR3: CASSLMGLPGLTSNTEAFF

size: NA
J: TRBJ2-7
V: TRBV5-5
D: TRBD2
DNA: TGTGCCAGCAGCTCACAAACTAGCGCCAACTACGAGCAGTACTTC
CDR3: CASSSQTSANYEQYF

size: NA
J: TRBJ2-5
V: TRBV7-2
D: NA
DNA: TGTGCCAGCAGCTTAGTCAGGGCCCAAGAGACCCAGTACTTC
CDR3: CASSLVRAQETQYF

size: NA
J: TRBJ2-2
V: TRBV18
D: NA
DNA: TGTGCCAGCTCACAGGTAGAGGCCACCGGGGAGCTGTTTTTT
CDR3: CASSQVEATGELFF

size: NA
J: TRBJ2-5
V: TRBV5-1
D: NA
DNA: TGCGCCAGCAGCGGAGGGGCCCGGGAGACCCAGTACTTC
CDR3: CASSGGARETQYF